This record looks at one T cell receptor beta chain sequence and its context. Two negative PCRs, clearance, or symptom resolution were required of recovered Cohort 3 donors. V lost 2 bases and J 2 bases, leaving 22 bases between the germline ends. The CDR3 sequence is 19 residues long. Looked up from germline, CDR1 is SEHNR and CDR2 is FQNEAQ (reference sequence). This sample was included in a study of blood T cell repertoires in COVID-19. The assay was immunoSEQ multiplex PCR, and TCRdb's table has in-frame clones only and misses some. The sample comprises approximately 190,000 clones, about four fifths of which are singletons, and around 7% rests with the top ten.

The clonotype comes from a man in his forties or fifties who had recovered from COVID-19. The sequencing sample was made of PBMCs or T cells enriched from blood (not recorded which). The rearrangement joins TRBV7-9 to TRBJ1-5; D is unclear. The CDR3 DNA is TGTGCCAGCAGCTTAAGTTTATCTCGGGAGTGGAGTGGCAATCAGCCCCAGCATTTT. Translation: CASSLSLSREWSGNQPQHF.